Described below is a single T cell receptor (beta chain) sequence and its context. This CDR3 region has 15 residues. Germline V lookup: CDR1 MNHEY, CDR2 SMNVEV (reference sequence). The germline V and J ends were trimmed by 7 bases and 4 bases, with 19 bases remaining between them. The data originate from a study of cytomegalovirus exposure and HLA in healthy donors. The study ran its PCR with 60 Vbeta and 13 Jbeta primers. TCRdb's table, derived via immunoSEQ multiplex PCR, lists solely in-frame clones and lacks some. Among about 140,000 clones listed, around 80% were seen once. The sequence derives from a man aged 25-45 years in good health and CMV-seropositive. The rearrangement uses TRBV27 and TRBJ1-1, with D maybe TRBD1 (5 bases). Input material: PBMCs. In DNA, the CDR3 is TGTGCCAGCACCCCAAACGGCGGGGGTATCACTGAAGCTTTCTTT. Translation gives CASTPNGGGITEAFF.